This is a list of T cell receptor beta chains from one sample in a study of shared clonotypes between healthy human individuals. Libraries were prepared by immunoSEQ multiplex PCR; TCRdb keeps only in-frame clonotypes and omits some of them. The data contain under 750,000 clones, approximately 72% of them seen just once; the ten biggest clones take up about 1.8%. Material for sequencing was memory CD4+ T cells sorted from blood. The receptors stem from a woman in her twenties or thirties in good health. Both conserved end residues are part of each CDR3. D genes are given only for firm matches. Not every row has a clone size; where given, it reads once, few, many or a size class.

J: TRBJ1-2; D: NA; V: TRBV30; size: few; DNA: TGTGCCTGGACCACTACTTCACAACGCGGCTACACCTTC; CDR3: CAWTTTSQRGYTF
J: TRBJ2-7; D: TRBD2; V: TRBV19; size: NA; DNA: TGTGCCAGTAGTTCGGGAGGCAGTAGCTCCTACGAGCAGTACTTC; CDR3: CASSSGGSSSYEQYF
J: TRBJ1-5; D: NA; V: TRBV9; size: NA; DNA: TGTGCCAGCAGCCAATTGGGGGACAATCAGCCCCAGCATTTT; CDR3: CASSQLGDNQPQHF
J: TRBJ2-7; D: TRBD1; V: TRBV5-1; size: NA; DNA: TGCGCCAGCAGCGGGGGACAGGGGAGCCTAGACTACGAGCAGTACTTC; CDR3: CASSGGQGSLDYEQYF
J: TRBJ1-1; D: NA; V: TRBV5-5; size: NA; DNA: TGTGCCAGCAGCCATACTACCCTCAGCCTCCTTAACACTGAAGCTTTCTTT; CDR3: CASSHTTLSLLNTEAFF
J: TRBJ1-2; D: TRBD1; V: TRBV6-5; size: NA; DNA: TGTGCCAGCAGTTACTGGGACAGGGGGCGAGAGGGCTACACCTTC; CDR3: CASSYWDRGREGYTF
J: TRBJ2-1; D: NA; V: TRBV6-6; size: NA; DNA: TGTGCCAGCACCTTGGGGGGAGTCACCTACAATGAGCAGTTCTTC; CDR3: CASTLGGVTYNEQFF
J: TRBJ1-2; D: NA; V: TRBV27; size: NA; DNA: TGTGCCAGCAGTTTTGTGGGGGGGGCTAACTATGGCTACACCTTC; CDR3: CASSFVGGANYGYTF
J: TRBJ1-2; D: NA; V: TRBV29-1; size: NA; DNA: TGCAGCGTTGGGAACAGCATCAACTATGGCTACACCTTC; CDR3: CSVGNSINYGYTF
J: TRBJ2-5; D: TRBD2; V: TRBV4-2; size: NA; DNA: TGTGCCAGCAGCCCTACTAGCGGAAAAGAGACCCAGTACTTC; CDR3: CASSPTSGKETQYF
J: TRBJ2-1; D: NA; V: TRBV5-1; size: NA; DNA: TGCGCCAGCAGCACCTCAGAGGGTGAGCAGTTCTTC; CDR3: CASSTSEGEQFF
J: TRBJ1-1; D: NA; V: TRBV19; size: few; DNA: TGTGCCAGTAGTATAGGTATAGGGAAAGCTTTCTTT; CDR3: CASSIGIGKAFF
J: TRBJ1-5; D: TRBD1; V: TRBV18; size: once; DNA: TGTGCCAGCTCACCCGGGACAGGGCTTCAGCCCCAGCATTTT; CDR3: CASSPGTGLQPQHF
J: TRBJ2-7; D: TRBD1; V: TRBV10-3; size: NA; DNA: TGTGCCATCAGTGACGGGACAGGGTGGACCCACGAGCAGTACTTC; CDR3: CAISDGTGWTHEQYF
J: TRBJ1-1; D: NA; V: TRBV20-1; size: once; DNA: TGCAGTGCTAGAGATGCGGGGGGTGCTTTCTTT; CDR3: CSARDAGGAFF
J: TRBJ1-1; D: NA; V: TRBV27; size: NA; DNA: TGTGCCAGCAGTTGTGGGGGAGACAGGCTGATGAACACTGAAGCTTTCTTT; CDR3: CASSCGGDRLMNTEAFF
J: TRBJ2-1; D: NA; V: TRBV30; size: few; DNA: TGTGCCTGGAGTCCAACGGGCCTAGCGCTGAACTCCTACAATGAGCAGTTCTTC; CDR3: CAWSPTGLALNSYNEQFF
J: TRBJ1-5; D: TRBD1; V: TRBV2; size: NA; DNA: TGTGCCAGCAGTACCACCGGGACAGTGGATCAGCCCCAGCATTTT; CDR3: CASSTTGTVDQPQHF
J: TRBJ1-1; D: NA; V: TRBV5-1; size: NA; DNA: TGCGCCAGCAGCTTGGATACCAGCATGAACACTGAAGCTTTCTTT; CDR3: CASSLDTSMNTEAFF
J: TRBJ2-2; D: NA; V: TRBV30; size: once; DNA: TGTGCCTGGAACAGGGAGGCAAGCGCCGGGGAGCTGTTTTTT; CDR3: CAWNREASAGELFF
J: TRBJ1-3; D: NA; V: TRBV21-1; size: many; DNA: TGTGCCAGCACCTTAACAGGGCTTGGAAACACCATATATTTT; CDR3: CASTLTGLGNTIYF
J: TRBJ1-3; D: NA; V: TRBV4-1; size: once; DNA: TGCGCCAGCAGCCAAGATGTGACCTTCCGAAACCTGGGAAACACCATATATTTT; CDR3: CASSQDVTFRNLGNTIYF
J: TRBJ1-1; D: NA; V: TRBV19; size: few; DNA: TGTGCCAGTAGAACCTCTAGCCAGGGAGGCGGTTCTACTGAAGCTTTCTTT; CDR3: CASRTSSQGGGSTEAFF
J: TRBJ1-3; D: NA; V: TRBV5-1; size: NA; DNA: TGCGCCAGCAGCTTGAACAGCCAGGTCTTCTCTGGAAACACCATATATTTT; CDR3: CASSLNSQVFSGNTIYF
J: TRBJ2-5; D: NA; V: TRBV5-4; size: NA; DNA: TGTGCCAGCAGCGAAACCGGACAGAAGACGACCCAGTACTTC; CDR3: CASSETGQKTTQYF
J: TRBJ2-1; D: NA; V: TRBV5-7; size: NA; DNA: TGTGCCAGCAGCTTGACGTTAGTTGTCGATGAGCAGTTCTTC; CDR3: CASSLTLVVDEQFF
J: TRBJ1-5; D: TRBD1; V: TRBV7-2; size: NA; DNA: TGTGCCAGCAGCGCGCCGGGACAGAGTTTTTATAGCAATCAGCCCCAGCATTTT; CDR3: CASSAPGQSFYSNQPQHF
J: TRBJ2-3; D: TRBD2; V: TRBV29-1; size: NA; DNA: TGCAGCGTTGAAGTAGGCGGGAGAGCCACAGATACGCAGTATTTT; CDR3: CSVEVGGRATDTQYF
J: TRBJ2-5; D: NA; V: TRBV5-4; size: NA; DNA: TGTGCCAGCAGCTTGGGGGCAGGAGTTGGAGAGACCCAGTACTTC; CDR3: CASSLGAGVGETQYF
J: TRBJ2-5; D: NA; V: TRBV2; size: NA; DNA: TGTGCCAGCAGTGAGGAAGAGGGAGAGACCCAGTACTTC; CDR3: CASSEEEGETQYF
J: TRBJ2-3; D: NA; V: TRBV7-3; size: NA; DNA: TGTGCCAGCAGCAAAACCGGGGGGCGAGATACGCAGTATTTT; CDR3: CASSKTGGRDTQYF
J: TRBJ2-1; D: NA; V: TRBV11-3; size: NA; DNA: TGTGCCAGCAGCAGGAGCTCCTACAATGAGCAGTTCTTC; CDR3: CASSRSSYNEQFF
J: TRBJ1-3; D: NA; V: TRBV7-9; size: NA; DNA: TGTGCCAGCAGCACACTTCAGGGATACTCTGGAAACACCATATATTTT; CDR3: CASSTLQGYSGNTIYF
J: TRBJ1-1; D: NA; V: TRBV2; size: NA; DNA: TGTGCCAGCAGTGAACAGGGCCCAAACACTGAAGCTTTCTTT; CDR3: CASSEQGPNTEAFF
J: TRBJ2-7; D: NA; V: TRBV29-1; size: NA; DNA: TGCAGCGTTGCCCAGAGCTCCTACGAGCAGTACTTC; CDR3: CSVAQSSYEQYF
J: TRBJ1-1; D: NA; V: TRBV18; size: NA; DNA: TGTGCCAGCTCAGCAGAGAACATGAACACTGAAGCTTTCTTT; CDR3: CASSAENMNTEAFF
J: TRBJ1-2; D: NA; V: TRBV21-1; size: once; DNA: TGTGCCAGCAGCAACCCGGGCCTGGGTAACTATGGCTACACCTTC; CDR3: CASSNPGLGNYGYTF
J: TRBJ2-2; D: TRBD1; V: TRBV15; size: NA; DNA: TGTGCCACAAAGGGACAGCTGAACACCGGGGAGCTGTTTTTT; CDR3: CATKGQLNTGELFF
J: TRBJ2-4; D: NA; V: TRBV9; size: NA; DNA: TGTGCCAGCAGCGTAGAGGACGGGAGTGGCCAAAACATTCAGTACTTC; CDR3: CASSVEDGSGQNIQYF
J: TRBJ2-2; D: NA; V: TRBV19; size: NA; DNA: TGTGCCAGTAGTAACCCAGGGAGATCCACCGGGGAGCTGTTTTTT; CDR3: CASSNPGRSTGELFF
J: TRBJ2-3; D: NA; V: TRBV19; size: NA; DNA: TGTGCCAGTAGTATTTCCCCCCATAACACAGATACGCAGTATTTT; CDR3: CASSISPHNTDTQYF
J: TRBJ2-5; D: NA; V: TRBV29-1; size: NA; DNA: TGCAGCGTTGAAGACCGTCACACTCGAGGGTGGGAGACCCAGTACTTC; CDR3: CSVEDRHTRGWETQYF
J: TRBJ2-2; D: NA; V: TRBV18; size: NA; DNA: TGTGCCAGCTCTGCAAACAGGGACCCCGGGGAGCTGTTTTTT; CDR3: CASSANRDPGELFF
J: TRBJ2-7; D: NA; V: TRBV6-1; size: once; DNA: TGTGCCACCCAGGACGAGCAGTACTTC; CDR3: CATQDEQYF
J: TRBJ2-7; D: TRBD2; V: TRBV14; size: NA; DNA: TGTGCCAGCAGCCAGACTAGCGGGAACTACGAGCAGTACTTC; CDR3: CASSQTSGNYEQYF
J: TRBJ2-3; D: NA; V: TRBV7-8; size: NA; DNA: TGTGCCAGCAGCTTATTGGAGCTGGGGACTACGCAGTATTTT; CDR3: CASSLLELGTTQYF
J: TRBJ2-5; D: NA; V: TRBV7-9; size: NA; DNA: TGTGCCAGCAGCTTAGGGCAGGGGATGAGGTCAGGAGAGACCCAGTACTTC; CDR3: CASSLGQGMRSGETQYF
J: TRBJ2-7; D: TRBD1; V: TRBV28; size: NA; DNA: TGTGCCAGCCGAAAAATGGGGACAGGGGCCTACGAGCAGTACTTC; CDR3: CASRKMGTGAYEQYF
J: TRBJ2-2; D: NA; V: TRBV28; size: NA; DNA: TGTGCCAGCAGTTTAATCCACAACACCGGGGAGCTGTTTTTT; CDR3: CASSLIHNTGELFF
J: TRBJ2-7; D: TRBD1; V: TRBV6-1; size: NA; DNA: TGTGCCAGCAGTGACACAGGGGTTTCCCTCTCCGCGTACGACGAGCAGTACTTC; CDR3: CASSDTGVSLSAYDEQYF
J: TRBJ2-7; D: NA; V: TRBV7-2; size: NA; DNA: TGTGCCAGCAGCGTAGACGGGTACGAGCAGTACTTC; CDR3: CASSVDGYEQYF
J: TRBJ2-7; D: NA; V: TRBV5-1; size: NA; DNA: TGCGCCAGCAGCTCAGAGACTAGTCAGTGGAGCGAGCAGTACTTC; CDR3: CASSSETSQWSEQYF
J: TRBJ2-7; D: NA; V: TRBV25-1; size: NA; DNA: TGTGCCAGCAGTGATTGGGGTTACGAGCAGTACTTC; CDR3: CASSDWGYEQYF
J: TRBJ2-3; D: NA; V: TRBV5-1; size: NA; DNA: TGCGCCAGTCAGGGTCTCGGCACAGATACGCAGTATTTT; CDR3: CASQGLGTDTQYF
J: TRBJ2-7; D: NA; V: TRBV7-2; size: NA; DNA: TGTGCCAGCAGCTTAGCCGGGACCGTTCCTAGCTACGAGCAGTACTTC; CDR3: CASSLAGTVPSYEQYF
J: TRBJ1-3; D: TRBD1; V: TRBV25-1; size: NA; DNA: TGTGCCAGCAGTGGACAGGGGCAAGGAAACACCATATATTTT; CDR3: CASSGQGQGNTIYF
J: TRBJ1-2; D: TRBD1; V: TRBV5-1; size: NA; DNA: TGCGCCAGCGGGACAGACTCTAACTATGGCTACACCTTC; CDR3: CASGTDSNYGYTF
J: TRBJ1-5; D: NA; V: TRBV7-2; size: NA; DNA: TGTGCCAGCTCCGCTACGGCGCTTAGCAATCAGCCCCAGCATTTT; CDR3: CASSATALSNQPQHF
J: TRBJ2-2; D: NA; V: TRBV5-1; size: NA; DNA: TGCGCCAGCAGCTTGGTTGTACGTGGAGTAATTGGTGCCGGGGAGCTGTTTTTT; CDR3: CASSLVVRGVIGAGELFF
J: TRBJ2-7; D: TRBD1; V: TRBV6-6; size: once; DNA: TGTGCCAGCAGTCAACAGGGGGCTGTCTACGAGCAGTACTTC; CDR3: CASSQQGAVYEQYF